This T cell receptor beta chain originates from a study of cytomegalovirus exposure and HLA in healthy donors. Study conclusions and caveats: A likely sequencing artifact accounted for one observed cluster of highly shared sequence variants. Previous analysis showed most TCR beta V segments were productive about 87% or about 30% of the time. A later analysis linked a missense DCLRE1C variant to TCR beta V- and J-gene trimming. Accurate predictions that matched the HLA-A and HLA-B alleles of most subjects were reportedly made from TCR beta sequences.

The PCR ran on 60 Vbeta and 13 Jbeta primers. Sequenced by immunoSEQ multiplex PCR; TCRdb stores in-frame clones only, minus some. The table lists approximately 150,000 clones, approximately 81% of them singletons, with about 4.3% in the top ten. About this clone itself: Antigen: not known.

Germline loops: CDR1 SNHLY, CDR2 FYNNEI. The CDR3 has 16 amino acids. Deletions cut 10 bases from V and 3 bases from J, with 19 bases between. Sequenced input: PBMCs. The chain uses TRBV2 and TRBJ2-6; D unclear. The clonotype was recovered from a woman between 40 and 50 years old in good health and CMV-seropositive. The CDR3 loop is CATSSQPQVGANVLTF. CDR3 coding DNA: TGTGCCACCTCGTCCCAACCCCAGGTTGGGGCCAACGTCCTGACTTTC.